Included here is one T cell receptor (beta chain) sequence, with context. The data were taken from a study of monozygotic twins with inflammatory bowel disease. TCRdb reprocessed the 5' RACE reads, keeping one entry per CDR3 protein, no DNA. Recorded for this sample: around 210,000 distinct CDR3 sequences. Germline V lookup: CDR1 SEHNR, CDR2 FQNEAQ (reference sequence). The CDR3 loop spans 12 amino acids. The sequenced material came from blood. The clonotype originates from a human donor with ulcerative colitis or Crohn's disease, or a healthy co-twin of an affected twin (not recorded which). The chain recombines TRBV7-9 with TRBJ2-1; TCRdb selects TRBD2, and the lack of DNA leaves this call unchecked. This chain's CDR3 is CASSSEPVQQFF.